A single T cell receptor beta chain is shown here with its context. The method was immunoSEQ multiplex PCR; TCRdb's version includes in-frame clones alone and lacks a portion of them. This sample yields more than 200,000 clones, of which 85% to 90% are seen a single time; approximately 1.7% belongs to the top ten. The record originates from a study of blood T cell repertoires in COVID-19. Participants came from some 23 US areas, aged about 18 to 89 years. Categorization into cohorts depended on clinical history that participants reported. The recovered donors of Cohort 3 showed two negative PCRs, clearance, or symptom resolution. The CDR3 is 12 amino acids. The V end was cut by 3 bases, the J end by 6 bases, with 8 bases between. Germline assignment: CDR1 LNHDA and CDR2 SQIVND (reference sequence).

This TCR came from a woman between 45 and 65 years old who had recovered from COVID-19. This rearrangement joins TRBV19 to TRBJ1-2, with D hard to call. Input material: PBMCs or T cells enriched from blood (not recorded which). Here the CDR3 DNA reads TGTGCCAGTAGTATCGCGGGAAATGGCTACACCTTC. It translates to CASSIAGNGYTF.